This passage covers 19 T cell receptor beta chains from one sample sequenced in a study of post-analysis software for immune sequencing data. Study-level findings and limits: Controls had lower frequencies than patients of four or five TRBV segments, which included TRBV5-6, TRBV5-1 and TRBV20-1.

TCR beta cDNA libraries included unique molecular identifiers. One entry per CDR3 protein, called by TCRdb with MiXCR from the PCR reads. The data hold fewer than 900,000 distinct CDR3 sequences, with 35% to 55% observed a single time. What these receptors recognize is not known. Sequenced input: blood. The receptors were gathered from a girl between 5 and 17 years old with multiple sclerosis.

This clonotype has only a few counts. This chain joins TRBV6-6 and TRBJ1-6; tentative D call: TRBD1 (5 bases). This CDR3 contains 14 residues. Germline CDR1 and CDR2: MNHNY and SVGAGI (reference sequence). V lost 5 bases to trimming and J lost 7 bases, with 12 bases between them. Written as DNA, the CDR3 is TGTGCCAGCAGTCCGACAGTAGAAAATTCACCCCTCCACTTT. Translating gives CASSPTVENSPLHF.

The gene calls are TRBV18 and TRBJ2-4, with 8 bases that match TRBD2. CDR1 and CDR2 (germline): KGHSH, LQKENI. This CDR3 spans 16 amino acids. V lost 6 bases, J lost 13 bases, and 20 bases stayed unmatched. CDR3 in amino acids: CASSLSAGEGVGEQYF. CDR3 sequence (DNA): TGTGCCAGCTCCCTCTCAGCGGGAGAAGGTGTGGGGGAGCAGTACTTC.

The chain links TRBV6-5 to TRBJ2-5; TRBD2 matches at 7 bases. V gave up 3 bases and J gave up 5 bases; unmatched junction bases: 9. The CDR3 spans 15 residues. Germline values: CDR1 MNHEY, CDR2 SVGAGI. The CDR3 DNA reads as TGTGCCAGCAGTTATCTACCGGGAGGTGGGGAGACCCAGTACTTC. Encoded protein: CASSYLPGGGETQYF.

The chain joins TRBV7-2 to TRBJ2-3; 8 bases agree with TRBD2. The CDR3 extends over 17 amino acids. Germline CDR1 SGHTA, CDR2 FQGNSA. Germline trimming cut 3 bases from V and 0 bases from J; bases unmatched to any gene: 8. This CDR3 reads CASSLGASGPSTDTQYF. Written as DNA, the CDR3 is TGTGCCAGCAGCTTGGGGGCTAGCGGGCCTAGCACAGATACGCAGTATTTT.

This clonotype came up a few times. The J gene is TRBJ1-4, the V gene TRBV4-3, with D hard to call. The V gene lost 1 base and the J gene lost 2 bases, with 14 bases spanning the gap. The CDR3 length is 17 residues. Germline CDR1 reads LGHNA; CDR2 reads YSLEER. CDR3 bases: TGCGCCAGCAGCCAAGGTCCAGGACGGGTGACTAATGAAAAACTGTTTTTT. Its protein is CASSQGPGRVTNEKLFF.

V usage is TRBV20-1 and J usage is TRBJ2-5, with D possibly TRBD1 on 6 matching bases. CDR3 length equals 16 residues. Trimming shortened V by 1 base and J by 5 bases, and 20 bases separated the two germline ends. The germline gives CDR1 DFQATT, CDR2 SNEGSKA (reference sequence). CDR3 loop: CSARGFGAGDLETQYF. The CDR3, as DNA: TGCAGTGCTAGAGGTTTCGGGGCAGGGGATTTGGAGACCCAGTACTTC.

There are a few counts of this clonotype. The chain joins TRBV7-9 to TRBJ2-1; TRBD2 matches 13 bases. Looked up from germline, CDR1 is SEHNR and CDR2 is FQNEAQ (reference sequence). This CDR3 is built from 19 residues. With 6 bases clipped from V and 2 bases from J, the junction kept 13 bases outside the gene matches. The DNA for the CDR3 is TGTGCCAGCAGTTTTGTAGGGACTAGCGGGACCAAAACCTACAATGAGCAGTTCTTC. Its translation: CASSFVGTSGTKTYNEQFF. The complete variable domain, with remaining parts taken from reference TRBV7-9 and TRBJ2-1, reads DTGVSQNPRHKITKRGQNVTFRCDPISEHNRLYWYRQTLGQGPEFLTYFQNEAQLEKSRLLSDRFSAERPKGSFSTLEIQRTEQGDSAMYLCASSFVGTSGTKTYNEQFFGPGTRLTVL.

This chain links TRBV30 with TRBJ1-1; 8 bases fit TRBD1. The CDR3 sequence is 14 residues long. Per the germline V gene, CDR1 is GTSNPN and CDR2 is SVGIG (reference sequence). V lost 2 bases and J lost 2; bases outside the gene matches: 4. CDR3 sequence (DNA): TGTGCCTGGAGTATCGGGACAGGTAACACTGAAGCTTTCTTT. It is translated as CAWSIGTGNTEAFF.

The V and J genes are TRBV20-1 and TRBJ2-4, with TRBD1 identical over 8 bases. The CDR3 has 13 amino acids. Germline CDR1 DFQATT, CDR2 SNEGSKA (reference sequence). Unmatched junction bases numbered 13, after V lost 5 bases and J lost 13 bases. The CDR3 protein is CSAQGQGAGEQYF. CDR3 DNA sequence: TGCAGTGCTCAGGGGCAGGGGGCTGGTGAGCAGTACTTC.

The chain couples TRBV6-1 to TRBJ2-4; 7 nucleotides match TRBD2. The tail of the sequence fits TRBJ2-7 better, so the J call may be wrong. The CDR3 contains 15 residues. The germline V gene encodes CDR1 MNHNS and CDR2 SASEGT. CDR3 nucleotides: TGTGCCAGCAGTGGGGTGGGAGGGGTTGAGTACGAGCAGTACTTC. This encodes CASSGVGGVEYEQYF.

CDR3 residues: CASTPGGGSYNEQFF. CDR3 DNA: TGTGCCAGCACCCCGGGAGGCGGGAGCTACAATGAGCAGTTCTTC. The J gene is TRBJ2-1, the V gene TRBV12-3 or TRBV12-4, with 7 bases lining up with TRBD2. Trimming removed 7 bases from V and 3 bases from J; junction bases left unmatched: 9. CDR3 length equals 15 residues.

This clonotype came up a few times. The CDR3 DNA reads TGTGCCACCAGTGACGATAAGGGGGGGCTAGGACTTTACAATGAGCAGTTCTTC. Translated: CATSDDKGGLGLYNEQFF. The rearrangement joins TRBV24-1 to TRBJ2-1, with a possible D match to TRBD2 (7 bases). Deletions cut 4 bases from V and 4 bases from J, with 22 bases between. This CDR3 region has 18 residues. Germline V gene lookup returns CDR1 KGHDR and CDR2 SFDVKD.

There are a few counts of this clonotype. The gene calls are TRBV6-5 and TRBJ2-5; 8 nucleotides line up with TRBD2. Looked up from germline, CDR1 is MNHEY and CDR2 is SVGAGI. The trim removed 2 bases at V and 4 bases at J, leaving 6 bases unmatched. The CDR3 is made up of 15 amino acids. CDR3 loop: CASSYGGSGTETQYF. The CDR3 DNA is TGTGCCAGCAGTTACGGGGGTAGCGGGACAGAGACCCAGTACTTC.

This clonotype turned up a few times. CDR3 sequence: CSTPAGTLGYEQYF. The CDR3 nucleotides read TGCAGTACCCCCGCTGGGACTTTGGGCTACGAGCAGTACTTC. V is TRBV20-1 and J is TRBJ2-7; a weak D match, TRBD2 (6 bases). CDR1 and CDR2 from the germline V gene are DFQATT and SNEGSKA (reference sequence). V lost 8 bases to trimming and J lost 3 bases, with 20 bases between them. The CDR3 runs 14 residues.

This clonotype was seen a few times. V is TRBV12-3 or TRBV12-4 and J is TRBJ2-7; D is unresolved. CDR3 length: 14 residues. V was cut by 1 base and J by 3 bases, with 10 bases left in between. The CDR3 region has the DNA TGTGCCAGCAGTTTAGGATCCCGTTACTACGAGCAGTACTTC. This codes for CASSLGSRYYEQYF.

This clonotype came up a few times. One end of the junction does not line up with germline, which may come from a read error. J is TRBJ2-5 and V is TRBV7-7; 11 bases align to TRBD2. This CDR3 is 16 amino acids long. Germline CDR1 reads SSHAT; CDR2 reads FNYEAQ (reference sequence). CDR3 protein: CASSLELAGALETQYF. The DNA of the CDR3 is TGTGCTAGCAGCTTAGAACTAGCGGGAGCACTCGAGACCCAGTACTTC.

The rearrangement uses TRBV13 and TRBJ1-2; 8 nucleotides line up with TRBD1. The germline V gene has CDR1 PRHDT and CDR2 FYEKMQ (reference sequence). Trimming took 5 bases from V and 4 from J; bases not matched to a gene: 6. This CDR3 is 14 amino acids long. CDR3 nucleotide sequence: TGTGCCAGCAGCACGGGACAGGATACCTATGGCTACACCTTC. Amino acids: CASSTGQDTYGYTF.

Comment on this clonotype: A much larger clone differs from this one at a single base, so this may be a read error. This sequence joins TRBV20-1 and TRBJ2-7; 7 nucleotides align to TRBD1. With the DNA end fitting TRBJ2-5 better, the J assignment may be wrong. This CDR3 region has 15 residues. Germline CDR1 reads DFQATT; CDR2 reads SNEGSKA (reference sequence). CDR3 nucleotide sequence: TGCAGTGCTAGCATAGACTCCGGGACAGTAGGGACCCAGTACTTC. It codes for CSASIDSGTVGTQYF.

The chain has TRBV4-2 and TRBJ2-4; possibly TRBD2 for D (5 bases). The germline V gene has CDR1 LGHNA and CDR2 YNFKEQ. V was trimmed by 1 base and J by 0 bases, leaving 10 bases between them. The CDR3 loop spans 16 amino acids. The CDR3 loop is CASSQGSGEAKNIQYF. The CDR3 DNA reads TGTGCCAGCAGCCAAGGAAGCGGAGAAGCCAAAAACATTCAGTACTTC.